This T cell receptor (beta chain) was recorded in a study of Graves' ophthalmopathy and Graves' hyperthyroidism. Regarding the study as a whole: Between ophthalmopathy and stable hyperthyroidism, a 13-signature model drew a separation with approximately 90% sensitivity and roughly 80% specificity.

Ten or more counts support this clonotype. As yet, its antigen is unknown. For repertoire sequencing, the TCR beta CDR3 regions were amplified from RNA transcripts. Amplification began with first-round RT-PCR using HTBI primers, then second-round multiplex PCR was performed. TCRdb re-called the multiplex PCR reads with MiXCR, one entry per CDR3 protein. The profile covers roughly 1.1 million distinct CDR3 sequences, with approximately 35% appearing a single time and roughly 10% taken by the ten largest. In germline, CDR1 is DFQATT, CDR2 SNEGSKA (reference sequence). Between the trimmed V and J ends, which lost 5 bases and 0 bases, there was a span of 7 bases. This CDR3 has 13 residues.

The rearrangement links TRBV20-1 to TRBJ1-4; the D is unclear. The source is an adult man with Graves' hyperthyroidism. Sequencing input: peripheral blood or thyroid tissue (not recorded which). The CDR3 reads CSAGRSTNEKLFF. In DNA, the CDR3 is TGCAGTGCTGGCCGCTCAACTAATGAAAAACTGTTTTTT.